This is a list of T cell receptor beta chains from one sample in a study of control samples from healthy donors and cancer patients. Sequencing was performed with immunoSEQ multiplex PCR; in TCRdb, only in-frame clones are kept and a portion is missing. The sample includes some 410,000 clones, around nine tenths of them seen just once. Sequenced input: PBMCs. The receptors come from a man aged 35 to 55 with head and neck cancer. Both conserved end residues are part of each CDR3. The D gene is left open where the match is weak. Some rows have no size entry. The others give once, few or many, or a class for an expanded clone.

.	TRBV10-3	.	TRBJ2-7	TGTGCCGCCAGGCCCACGGGGGAGGTTTACGAGCAGTACTTC	CAARPTGEVYEQYF
.	TRBV5-1	.	TRBJ2-4	TGCGCCAGCAGCTTGTACGGACAGCAAAACATTCAGTACTTC	CASSLYGQQNIQYF
.	TRBV7-6	.	TRBJ2-7	TGTGCCAGCAGCTTAGAATACGGGGTCTCCTACGAGCAGTACTTC	CASSLEYGVSYEQYF
.	TRBV6-1	.	TRBJ1-4	TGTGCCAGCAGTGATTTACCCATATGGTTTTTT	CASSDLPIWFF
.	TRBV28	.	TRBJ2-2	TGTGCCAGCAGTGCTTCCACCGGGGAGCTGTTTTTT	CASSASTGELFF
TRBD2	TRBV5-4	.	TRBJ2-2	TGTGCCAGCAGCCCCACTAGCGGGGGGGACACCGGGGAGCTGTTTTTT	CASSPTSGGDTGELFF
TRBD2	TRBV5-5	.	TRBJ2-7	TGTGCCAGCAGCTTGGCTAGCGGGGTATCCTACGAGCAGTACTTC	CASSLASGVSYEQYF
.	TRBV30	.	TRBJ1-2	TGTGCCTGGAGTCGCCTAATTCACACAGGCAAGGGGGGCTACACCTTC	CAWSRLIHTGKGGYTF
.	TRBV27	.	TRBJ2-1	TGTGCCAGCAGTTTATCCCGTCTTCGGACTTCATACAATGAGCAGTTCTTC	CASSLSRLRTSYNEQFF
TRBD1	TRBV19	once	TRBJ1-1	TGTGCCAGTAGTCCGGGGACAGGGGTTAAAGACACTGAAGCTTTCTTT	CASSPGTGVKDTEAFF
TRBD1	TRBV28	few	TRBJ2-5	TGTGCCAGCAGTTTTAAGGGAAGACAGGGGGCCAAAGAGACCCAGTACTTC	CASSFKGRQGAKETQYF
.	TRBV28	.	TRBJ2-1	TGTGCCAGCAGTTTGTATAGTTACAGGCGCTTCGGTTACAATGAGCAGTTCTTC	CASSLYSYRRFGYNEQFF
TRBD1	TRBV6-6	few	TRBJ1-1	TGTGCCAGCAGTTACTCGCAGGGGGTCGGAACTGAAGCTTTCTTT	CASSYSQGVGTEAFF
TRBD1	TRBV14	.	TRBJ2-2	TGTGCCAGCAGCCAAGATCAAGGGACAGTGGGGGACAGGCTCTCAGAGAACACCGGGGAGCTGTTTTTT	CASSQDQGTVGDRLSENTGELFF
.	TRBV19	.	TRBJ1-4	TGTGCCAGTAGTATAACACAGGGCAAGAATGAAAAACTGTTTTTT	CASSITQGKNEKLFF
.	TRBV6-5	.	TRBJ1-1	TGTGCCAGCAGTCCGGGGCTGAACACTGAAGCTTTCTTT	CASSPGLNTEAFF
TRBD1	TRBV19	.	TRBJ2-7	TGTGCCAGTAGTACTCCACGGACAGGGGGTCCGGGCGAGCAGTACTTC	CASSTPRTGGPGEQYF
.	TRBV28	.	TRBJ2-4	TGTGCCAGCAGTTCCTCTACCTCAGCCAAAAACATTCAGTACTTC	CASSSSTSAKNIQYF
TRBD1	TRBV28	once	TRBJ1-1	TGTGCCAGCAGTGGGACAGGAAGGACTGAAGCTTTCTTT	CASSGTGRTEAFF
.	TRBV7-2	.	TRBJ1-1	TGTGCCAGCAGGCAGAGACGACCCGACACTGAAGCTTTCTTT	CASRQRRPDTEAFF
TRBD1	TRBV9	once	TRBJ2-1	TGTGCCAGCAGCCCAGCAGGACAGGGCTTCCATGAGCAGTTCTTC	CASSPAGQGFHEQFF
.	TRBV9	.	TRBJ1-3	TGTGCCAGCAGCCGACAGGCTCGTGGAAACACCATATATTTT	CASSRQARGNTIYF
TRBD1	TRBV19	.	TRBJ1-3	TGTGCCAGTAGTATAGCCACCGGGACAGGGGGCGGAAACACCATATATTTT	CASSIATGTGGGNTIYF
.	TRBV19	few	TRBJ2-7	TGTGCCAGTAGTATTCGCAGGGGCTACGAGCAGTACTTC	CASSIRRGYEQYF
.	TRBV5-1	.	TRBJ2-3	TGCGCCAGCAGCCCGGGACTTGCGATAGATACGCAGTATTTT	CASSPGLAIDTQYF
TRBD2	TRBV7-3	.	TRBJ2-2	TGTGCCAGCAGCTTAATTCCTCCCTTTAGACTAGCGGGGGGTAAGACCGGGGAGCTGTTTTTT	CASSLIPPFRLAGGKTGELFF
.	TRBV11-1	.	TRBJ2-1	TGTGCCAGCAGCTACTCGGGACATTCCGAGCAGTTCTTC	CASSYSGHSEQFF
.	TRBV28	.	TRBJ1-3	TGTGCCAGCAGTAACCCGGGGGCTGGAAACACCATATATTTT	CASSNPGAGNTIYF
.	TRBV12-5	.	TRBJ1-2	TGTGCTAGTGGTTTGGTAAACCCTTCAGCAGGCTACACCTTC	CASGLVNPSAGYTF
.	TRBV19	.	TRBJ1-1	TGTGCCAGTAGCTTTACAGGGAACACTGAAGCTTTCTTT	CASSFTGNTEAFF